A single sample gave rise to the 16 T cell receptor beta chains below, sequenced in a study of cytomegalovirus exposure and HLA in healthy donors. 60 Vbeta and 13 Jbeta primers were used in PCR. Produced via immunoSEQ multiplex PCR; TCRdb's table is partial and in-frame only. The sample holds 72,000 or so clones, 70% to 75% seen once. Specimen: PBMCs. The receptors originated from a human donor in good health.

The chain couples TRBV5-6 to TRBJ2-5, with 9 bases fitting TRBD1. The germline CDR1 and CDR2 sequences are SGHDT and YYEEEE. This CDR3 spans 14 amino acids. The V gene end was trimmed by 5 bases and the J gene end by 4 bases; junction bases not matched to a gene: 6. The CDR3 here is CASSRGQGGETQYF. The DNA of the CDR3 is TGTGCCAGCAGTAGGGGACAGGGCGGAGAGACCCAGTACTTC.

The chain links TRBV5-1 to TRBJ2-5; D gene uncertain. The CDR3 has 14 amino acids. Germline-derived CDR1 and CDR2 are SGHRS and YFSETQ. V dropped 0 bases and J dropped 3 bases, with 9 bases sitting between them. The CDR3 here is CASSLGFEKETQYF. For the CDR3, the DNA is TGCGCCAGCAGCTTGGGTTTTGAGAAAGAGACCCAGTACTTC.

This chain uses TRBV7-6 with TRBJ2-1, with 8 bases lining up with TRBD2. Per germline, CDR1 SGHVS and CDR2 FNYEAQ. The length of the CDR3 is 16 residues. V lost 1 base to trimming and J lost 7 bases; unmatched junction nucleotides: 9. CDR3 nucleotides: TGTGCCAGCAGCTTAGAACCAGCGGGAGCCCCAAATGAGCAGTTCTTC. Encoded protein: CASSLEPAGAPNEQFF.

The genes are TRBV4-2 and TRBJ2-7; 11 positions agree with TRBD2. The CDR3 totals 16 residues. Germline CDR1 and CDR2: LGHNA and YNFKEQ. Germline trimming cut 4 bases from V and 0 bases from J; bases unmatched to any gene: 5. The CDR3 is CASSLLAGGSSYEQYF. The DNA of the CDR3 is TGTGCCAGCAGCCTTTTAGCGGGAGGGAGCTCCTACGAGCAGTACTTC.

The chain has TRBV5-6 and TRBJ2-7; 8 nucleotides align to TRBD1. CDR1 is SGHDT and CDR2 is YYEEEE in the germline V gene. The CDR3 loop spans 15 amino acids. With V trimmed by 2 bases and J by 2 bases, 6 bases remained unmatched. The CDR3 spells CASSLGQGATYEQYF. The CDR3, as DNA: TGTGCCAGCAGCTTAGGGCAGGGGGCTACCTACGAGCAGTACTTC.

V usage is TRBV7-8 and J usage is TRBJ2-3, with TRBD2 matching over 7 bases. Trimming cost V 1 base and J 1 base; bases outside gene matches: 5. Germline CDR1 is SGHVS and CDR2 is FQNEAQ. The CDR3 has 16 residues. CDR3 in DNA: TGTGCCAGCAGCTTAGTTCTGGGGAGGGGCACAGATACGCAGTATTTT. Translated, it gives CASSLVLGRGTDTQYF. The complete variable domain, with remaining parts taken from reference TRBV7-8 and TRBJ2-3, reads GAGVSQSPRYKVAKRGQDVALRCDPISGHVSLFWYQQALGQGPEFLTYFQNEAQLDKSGLPSDRFFAERPEGSVSTLKIQRTQQEDSAVYLCASSLVLGRGTDTQYFGPGTRLTVL.

This chain links TRBV5-1 with TRBJ1-2; maybe TRBD1 (6 bases). Germline loops: CDR1 SGHRS, CDR2 YFSETQ. The V gene lost 3 bases and the J gene lost 7 bases, with 16 bases spanning the gap. This CDR3 is 14 amino acids long. This CDR3 is CASSYEAGERGYTF. The CDR3 coding sequence is TGCGCCAGCAGCTACGAAGCAGGGGAGCGTGGCTACACCTTC.

The rearrangement joins TRBV18 to TRBJ2-7, with D perhaps TRBD2 (6 bases). CDR3 length: 14 residues. With 3 bases removed from V and 6 bases from J, the gap between germline ends came to 15 bases. CDR1 is KGHSH, CDR2 LQKENI, per germline. The CDR3 nucleotides are TGTGCCAGCTCACCTCGACTAGATGGTGGCGAGCAGTACTTC. It encodes CASSPRLDGGEQYF.

The chain employs TRBV2 and TRBJ1-1; TRBD1 agrees at 8 bases. The J segment lost 6 bases and the V segment lost 6 bases, leaving 9 bases of the junction unmatched. The CDR3 extends over 14 amino acids. CDR1 and CDR2 (germline): SNHLY, FYNNEI. The CDR3 reads CASRAGQGMAEAFF. The CDR3 region has the DNA TGTGCCAGCAGGGCTGGACAGGGAATGGCTGAAGCTTTCTTT.

The chain carries TRBV27 and TRBJ2-7, with 12 bases matching TRBD2. Trimming cost V 6 bases and J 3 bases; bases outside gene matches: 9. CDR3 length: 16 residues. CDR1 and CDR2 (germline): MNHEY, SMNVEV (reference sequence). CDR3: CASSAKGLAGLYEQYF. The CDR3 DNA is TGTGCCAGCAGCGCAAAGGGACTAGCGGGCCTCTACGAGCAGTACTTC.

The chain recombines TRBV28 with TRBJ1-2; D is unclear. The CDR3 spans 15 residues. Germline-derived CDR1 and CDR2 are MDHEN and SYDVKM. The V end was cut by 6 bases, the J end by 8 bases, with 22 bases between. CDR3 region: CASRDVQTQAEGYTF. The CDR3 bases are TGTGCCAGCAGAGACGTTCAAACTCAGGCCGAGGGCTACACCTTC.

This chain joins TRBV6-5 and TRBJ2-1, with 14 bases aligning to TRBD2. This CDR3 region has 15 residues. V lost 4 bases to trimming and J lost 6 bases; unmatched junction nucleotides: 2. CDR1 and CDR2 from the germline V gene are MNHEY and SVGAGI. CDR3 nucleotides: TGTGCCAGCAGTTCGGGACTAGCGGGAGTCAATGAGCAGTTCTTC. This encodes CASSSGLAGVNEQFF.

CDR3 sequence reads: CASSLTSLEEQYF. CDR3 in DNA: TGTGCCAGCAGTTTAACTAGTCTGGAAGAGCAGTACTTC. V usage is TRBV27 and J usage is TRBJ2-7, with D possibly TRBD2 on 5 matching bases. The CDR3 has 13 amino acids. Per germline, CDR1 MNHEY and CDR2 SMNVEV (reference sequence). Between the trimmed V and J ends, which lost 2 bases and 7 bases, there was a span of 12 bases.

The chain joins TRBV29-1 to TRBJ2-1; the match to TRBD2 covers 10 bases. V was pared by 2 bases and J by 6 bases, with 1 base of the junction left unmatched. Germline values: CDR1 SQVTM, CDR2 ANQGSEA. The CDR3 length is 13 residues. This CDR3 is CSVEQREGNEQFF. CDR3 DNA sequence: TGCAGCGTTGAACAGCGGGAGGGCAATGAGCAGTTCTTC.

The chain links TRBV6-4 to TRBJ2-1; D may be TRBD2 (6 bases). This CDR3 contains 15 residues. V lost 4 bases and J 3 bases, leaving 13 bases between the germline ends. Germline CDR1 reads MRHNA; CDR2 reads SNTAGT. CDR3 DNA: TGTGCCAGCAGTGTAGGGACTGCCCTCTACAATGAGCAGTTCTTC. Translation gives CASSVGTALYNEQFF.

The V call is TRBV19, the J call TRBJ2-7, with 8 bases that match TRBD1. J was trimmed by 1 base and V by 8 bases; bases with no gene match: 4. This CDR3 has 13 amino acids. The germline gives CDR1 LNHDA, CDR2 SQIVND (reference sequence). The CDR3 DNA reads TGTGCCAGTGGGGACAGGATTTCCTACGAGCAGTACTTC. Translated, it gives CASGDRISYEQYF.